A single sample is the source of the 5 T cell receptor beta chains below, sequenced in a study of vaccination and CD4 T cells after COVID-19. The Oncomine TCR Beta short-read assay sequenced DNA from cultured CD4+ T cells. TCRdb re-called the PCR reads with MiXCR, one entry per CDR3 protein. The data contain fewer than 11,000 distinct CDR3 sequences, roughly two fifths of them singletons. Their recognized antigens are unknown. Stated treatment: roughly ten-day PBMC culture with coronavirus spike peptide pools or control peptides (ViraFEST assay). Material for sequencing was CD4+ T cells from blood, cultured in vitro. These receptors all come from a human donor who had recovered from COVID-19.

The chain recombines TRBV6-4 with TRBJ1-1; TRBD1 is a possible D gene (6 bases). V gave up 6 bases and J gave up 1 base, with 12 bases separating them. This CDR3 region has 14 residues. Germline CDR1 reads MRHNA; CDR2 reads SNTAGT. The DNA for the CDR3 is TGTGCCAGCAGACGGACAGAGGGGAACACTGAAGCTTTCTTT. Encoded protein: CASRRTEGNTEAFF.

This clonotype turned up a few times. J is TRBJ2-7 and V is TRBV6-2 or TRBV6-3; D uncertain. The CDR3 has 15 amino acids. The germline V gene encodes CDR1 MNHEY and CDR2 SVGEGT. Trimming shortened V by 9 bases and J by 0 bases, and 18 bases separated the two germline ends. The CDR3 is CASHPWAAYSYEQYF. The DNA of the CDR3 is TGTGCCAGTCACCCTTGGGCGGCCTACTCCTACGAGCAGTACTTC.

This clonotype occurred a few times. The CDR3 nucleotides read TGTGCCAGTAGCCCCTCGACAGGCAATCAGCCCCAGCATTTT. Translated, it gives CASSPSTGNQPQHF. The rearrangement links TRBV19 to TRBJ1-5, with D tentatively TRBD1 (5 bases). Germline CDR1 is LNHDA and CDR2 is SQIVND (reference sequence). The CDR3 loop spans 14 amino acids. Trimming took 6 bases from V and 2 from J, leaving 11 bases between them. The variable domain in full, completed from reference TRBV19 and TRBJ1-5, reads DGGITQSPKYLFRKEGQNVTLSCEQNLNHDAMYWYRQDPGQGLRLIYYSQIVNDFQKGDIAEGYSVSREKKESFPLTVTSAQKNPTAFYLCASSPSTGNQPQHFGDGTRLSIL.

The chain couples TRBV10-3 to TRBJ2-7; possibly TRBD1 or TRBD2 for D (5 bases each). Germline loops: CDR1 ENHRY, CDR2 SYGVKD. Trimming stripped 7 bases from V and 5 bases from J, with 15 bases between. This CDR3 comprises 13 residues. The CDR3 here is CAITTGPGNEQYF. The CDR3 DNA follows: TGTGCCATCACCACGGGACCCGGAAACGAGCAGTACTTC.

This clonotype was counted between two and nine times. The chain is built from TRBV5-1 and TRBJ2-2; D ambiguous. V lost 4 bases, J lost 3 bases, and 13 bases lay in between. The germline CDR1 and CDR2 sequences are SGHRS and YFSETQ. This CDR3 is built from 15 residues. Here the CDR3 reads CASSTDRLDTGELFF. CDR3 nucleotides: TGCGCCAGCAGCACCGATCGGCTGGACACCGGGGAGCTGTTTTTT.